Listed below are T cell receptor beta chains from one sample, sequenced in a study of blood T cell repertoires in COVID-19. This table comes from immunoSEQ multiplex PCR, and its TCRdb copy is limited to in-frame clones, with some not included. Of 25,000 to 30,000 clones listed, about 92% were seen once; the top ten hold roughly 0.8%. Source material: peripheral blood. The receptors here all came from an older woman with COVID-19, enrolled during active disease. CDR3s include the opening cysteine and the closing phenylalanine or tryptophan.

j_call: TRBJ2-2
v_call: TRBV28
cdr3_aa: CASTGPSGDTGELFF

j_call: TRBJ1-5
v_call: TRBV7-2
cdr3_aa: CASSQGQQNQPQHF

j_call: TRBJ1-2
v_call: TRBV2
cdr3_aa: CASSIQPKPPSNYGYTF

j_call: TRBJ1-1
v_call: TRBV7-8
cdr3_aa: CASSLLRQGAEAFF

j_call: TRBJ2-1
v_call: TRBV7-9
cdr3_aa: CASSSGTASRNEQFF

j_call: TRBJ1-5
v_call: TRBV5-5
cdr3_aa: CASRPTGKSNQPQHF

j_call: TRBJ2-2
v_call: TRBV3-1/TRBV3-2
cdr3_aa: CASKMEGANTGELFF

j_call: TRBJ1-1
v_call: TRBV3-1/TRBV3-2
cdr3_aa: CASSQVAGRGTEAFF

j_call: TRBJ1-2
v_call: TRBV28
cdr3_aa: CASSFARDYGYTF

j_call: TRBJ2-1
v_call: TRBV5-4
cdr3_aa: CASSGDLSSYNEQFF

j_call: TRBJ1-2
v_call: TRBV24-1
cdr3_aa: CATSDSVGPGHRNYGYTF

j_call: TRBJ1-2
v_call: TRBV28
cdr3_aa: CASRTPKGASSGYTF

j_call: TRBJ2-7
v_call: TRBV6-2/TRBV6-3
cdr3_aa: CASSQSPGLAGAGGQSRGYEQYF

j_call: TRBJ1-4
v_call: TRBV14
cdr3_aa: CASSPLGGEIAEKLFF

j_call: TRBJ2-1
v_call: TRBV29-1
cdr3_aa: CSADGGRYNEQFF

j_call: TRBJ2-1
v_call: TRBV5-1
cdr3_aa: CASSPTTGSYNEQFF

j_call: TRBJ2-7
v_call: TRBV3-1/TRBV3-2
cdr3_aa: CASSQDLGTGYYEQYF

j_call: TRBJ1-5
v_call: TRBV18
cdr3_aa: CASSQGQGNQPQHF

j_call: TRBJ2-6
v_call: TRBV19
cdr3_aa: CATSEAGANVLTF

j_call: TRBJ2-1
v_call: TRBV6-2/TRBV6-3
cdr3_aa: CASSPRDFVIYNEQFF

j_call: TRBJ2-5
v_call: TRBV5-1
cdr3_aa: CASSLAVISQETQYF

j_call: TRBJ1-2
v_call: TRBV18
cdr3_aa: CASSPLGQGVHYGYTF

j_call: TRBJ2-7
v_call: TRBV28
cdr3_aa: CASREGLAGTYEQYF

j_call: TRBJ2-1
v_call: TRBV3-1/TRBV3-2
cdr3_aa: CASSQVNGEQFF

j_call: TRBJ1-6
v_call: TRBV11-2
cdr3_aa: CASSLYREYNSPLHF

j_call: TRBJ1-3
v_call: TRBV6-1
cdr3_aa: CASSEQGAGNTIYF

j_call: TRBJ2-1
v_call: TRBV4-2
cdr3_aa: CASSQIQIYNEQFF

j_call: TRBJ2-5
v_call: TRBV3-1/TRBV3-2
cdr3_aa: CASSQERRGGETQYF

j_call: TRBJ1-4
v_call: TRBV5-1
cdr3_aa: CASSLQGVDEKLFF

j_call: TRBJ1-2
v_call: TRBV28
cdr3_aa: CASSPHGGQGRLYGYTF

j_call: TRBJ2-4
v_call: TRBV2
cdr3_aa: CASSDSGIKNIQYF

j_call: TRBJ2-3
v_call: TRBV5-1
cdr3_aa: CASSLMPTSGSTDTQYF

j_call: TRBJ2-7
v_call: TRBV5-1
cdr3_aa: CASSFQGTGGEQYF

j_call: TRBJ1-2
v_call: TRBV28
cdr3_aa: CASRPPLDRNGYTF

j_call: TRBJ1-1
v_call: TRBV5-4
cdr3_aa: CASSLARAGTEAFF

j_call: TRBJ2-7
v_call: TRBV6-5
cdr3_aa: CASSHPGGSYEQYF

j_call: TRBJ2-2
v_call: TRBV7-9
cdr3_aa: CASSFVEDTGELFF

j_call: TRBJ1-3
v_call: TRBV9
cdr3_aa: CASTDRPGNTIYF

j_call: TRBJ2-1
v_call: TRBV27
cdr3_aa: CASKLLPTAGESEQFF

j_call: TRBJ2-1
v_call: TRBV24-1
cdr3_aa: CATSDSWTGGQFF

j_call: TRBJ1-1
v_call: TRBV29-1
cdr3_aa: CSVEATVNTEAFF